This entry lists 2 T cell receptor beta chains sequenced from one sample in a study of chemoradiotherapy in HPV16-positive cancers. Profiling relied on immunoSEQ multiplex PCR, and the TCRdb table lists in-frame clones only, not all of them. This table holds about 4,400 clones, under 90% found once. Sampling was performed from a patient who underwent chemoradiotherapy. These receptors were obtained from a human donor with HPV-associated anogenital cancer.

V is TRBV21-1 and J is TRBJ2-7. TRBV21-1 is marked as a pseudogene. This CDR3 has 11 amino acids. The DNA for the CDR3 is TGTGCCAGCACTATTGACCCCGAGCAGTACTTC. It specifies CASTIDPEQYF.

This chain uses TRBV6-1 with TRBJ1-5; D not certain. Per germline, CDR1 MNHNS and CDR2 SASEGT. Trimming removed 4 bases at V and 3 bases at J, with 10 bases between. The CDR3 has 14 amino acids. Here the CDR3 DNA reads TGTGCCAGCAGTGTAGAGAGCTCCAATCAGCCCCAGCATTTT. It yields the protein CASSVESSNQPQHF.